One sample yielded the 19 T cell receptor beta chains listed below, sequenced in a study of blood T cells in healthy people across ages. The second PCR ran 7 to 11 cycles with a sample-barcoded 5' primer and J-beta primers. TCRdb independently ran MiXCR on the 5' RACE reads; one entry per CDR3 protein. The sample contains under 1,100,000 distinct CDR3 sequences, 20% to 25% of which appear only once. These records were also assigned to another study, of T cells of mothers and their children.

The specimen sequenced was blood. Receptors were obtained from a girl aged 2 to 9 in good health.

The chain carries TRBV24-1 and TRBJ2-2; D might be TRBD2 (5 bases). Trimming took off 9 bases at V and 6 bases at J, with 13 bases between the two ends. Looked up from germline, CDR1 is KGHDR and CDR2 is SFDVKD. The CDR3 covers 13 residues. CDR3 protein: CATENGGPGELFF. The CDR3 DNA sequence: TGTGCCACCGAGAACGGAGGCCCCGGGGAGCTGTTTTTT.

The chain uses TRBV12-3 or TRBV12-4 and TRBJ1-3; tentative D call: TRBD1 (6 bases). Trimming cost V 5 bases and J 5 bases, with 25 bases left between them. CDR3 size: 18 residues. The chain's CDR3 is CASSPRGDKFALRNTIYF. The CDR3, as DNA: TGTGCCAGCAGTCCCCGAGGGGACAAATTCGCTCTGAGAAACACCATATATTTT.

This clonotype was detected a few times. V is TRBV20-1 and J is TRBJ2-5; D may correspond to TRBD1 or TRBD2 (5 bases each). The DNA end is a closer match to TRBJ2-7, so the J assignment may be wrong. The CDR3 spans 13 residues. CDR1 and CDR2 (germline): DFQATT, SNEGSKA (reference sequence). The DNA for the CDR3 is TGCAGCGCCGTCCCGGGACGTAACTACGAGCAGTACTTC. This sequence encodes CSAVPGRNYEQYF.

The chain uses TRBV19 and TRBJ2-1; perhaps TRBD2 as D (6 bases). Germline CDR1 is LNHDA and CDR2 is SQIVND (reference sequence). V was cut by 9 bases and J by 0 bases, with 21 bases left in between. The CDR3 runs 17 residues. CDR3 sequence: CASERTGAVSSYNEQFF. CDR3 DNA: TGTGCCAGCGAAAGAACGGGAGCGGTGAGCTCCTACAATGAGCAGTTCTTC.

The chain joins TRBV4-1 to TRBJ2-2, with TRBD1 matching 7 bases. Trimming took 6 bases from V and 4 from J; bases not matched to a gene: 5. CDR1 MGHRA and CDR2 YSYEKL come from the germline V gene. The CDR3 consists of 14 residues. The CDR3 DNA reads TGCGCCAGCAGTCGGACAGGAGTCACCGGGGAGCTGTTTTTT. It encodes CASSRTGVTGELFF.

This clonotype was seen more than once but under ten times. This sequence joins TRBV7-2 and TRBJ2-5; 7 bases align to TRBD1. The J call may be incorrect, as the DNA end agrees better with TRBJ2-7. The CDR3 totals 13 residues. Germline V lookup: CDR1 SGHTA, CDR2 FQGNSA. This CDR3 reads CASSPGDRAEQYF. In DNA form, the CDR3 reads TGTGCCAGCAGCCCCGGCGACAGGGCCGAGCAGTACTTC.

The genes are TRBV6-5 and TRBJ2-5; no definite D call. Between the trimmed V and J ends, which lost 1 base and 4 bases, there was a span of 19 bases. CDR3 length equals 17 residues. Looked up from germline, CDR1 is MNHEY and CDR2 is SVGAGI. CDR3 sequence: CASSYFNSDWGGETQYF. In nucleotides, the CDR3 is TGTGCCAGCAGTTACTTTAACTCTGACTGGGGTGGAGAGACCCAGTACTTC.

This clonotype was detected a few times. The J gene is TRBJ2-6, the V gene TRBV28; D possibly corresponds to TRBD1 (7 bases). Germline assignment: CDR1 MDHEN and CDR2 SYDVKM. The V and J ends lost 4 bases and 2 bases respectively, with 9 bases between them. The CDR3 spans 15 residues. DNA for the CDR3: TGTGCCAGCAGTTCCAGGGGGGCTGGGGCCAACGTCCTGACTTTC. It is translated as CASSSRGAGANVLTF.

The V and J genes are TRBV4-3 and TRBJ1-4; D not resolved. CDR3 length: 15 amino acids. Looked up from germline, CDR1 is LGHNA and CDR2 is YSLEER. V shed 3 bases and J shed 4 bases, with 12 bases lying between them. The CDR3 sequence is CASSHDRIYNEKLFF. In DNA, the CDR3 is TGCGCCAGCAGCCATGATAGGATCTATAATGAAAAACTGTTTTTT.

This clonotype has just a few counts. The J gene is TRBJ2-5, the V gene TRBV2; either TRBD1 or TRBD2 may fit D (5 bases each). The CDR3 runs 14 residues. Germline V gene data show CDR1 as SNHLY and CDR2 as FYNNEI. Trimming took 6 bases from V and 5 from J, leaving 16 bases between them. The CDR3 protein is CASSPPGRRETQYF. For the CDR3, the DNA is TGTGCCAGCAGCCCGCCGGGACGAAGGGAGACCCAGTACTTC.

The rearrangement joins TRBV5-1 to TRBJ2-5, with 8 bases matching TRBD1. The CDR3 loop spans 13 amino acids. CDR1 is SGHRS, CDR2 YFSETQ, per germline. J lost 12 bases, V lost 0 bases, and 7 bases had no gene match. CDR3: CASSLDGKDREYF. CDR3 nucleotides: TGCGCCAGCAGCTTGGATGGAAAGGACAGGGAGTACTTC.

This chain links TRBV28 with TRBJ2-4, with a tentative D call TRBD2 (6 bases). The germline gives CDR1 MDHEN, CDR2 SYDVKM. The CDR3 runs 17 residues. V lost 4 bases, J lost 0 bases, and 16 bases lay in between. The CDR3 reads CASSSTGGLLAKNIQYF. In nucleotides, the CDR3 is TGTGCCAGCAGTTCCACTGGGGGGTTATTAGCCAAAAACATTCAGTACTTC.

The chain recombines TRBV29-1 with TRBJ2-5; 7 bases are shared with TRBD2. V gave up 3 bases and J gave up 5 bases; unmatched junction bases: 6. Germline V gives CDR1 SQVTM, CDR2 ANQGSEA. This CDR3 is 13 amino acids long. The CDR3 DNA reads as TGCAGCGTTGAGGCGGGAGAGGGCGAGACCCAGTACTTC. This translates into CSVEAGEGETQYF.

This clonotype turned up a few times. The chain links TRBV3-1 to TRBJ1-2, with unresolved D. Trimming stripped 1 base from V and 1 base from J, with 13 bases between. CDR3 length: 16 residues. Per the germline V gene, CDR1 is LGHDT and CDR2 is YNNKEL (reference sequence). The CDR3 DNA reads TGTGCCAGCAGCCAAGTCGACATTTGGAATAACTATGGCTACACCTTC. Amino acid sequence: CASSQVDIWNNYGYTF.

The chain joins TRBV4-3 to TRBJ2-3, with unresolved D. Germline loops: CDR1 LGHNA, CDR2 YSLEER. V was trimmed by 0 bases and J by 0 bases, leaving 7 bases between them. The CDR3 contains 15 residues. The CDR3 DNA sequence: TGCGCCAGCAGCCAAGATAAGTCTAGCACAGATACGCAGTATTTT. This gives the protein CASSQDKSSTDTQYF.

This clonotype occurred a few times. This chain links TRBV11-2 with TRBJ2-5; D might be TRBD2 (5 bases). The V gene's germline CDR1 is SGHAT and CDR2 FQNNGV. This CDR3 is built from 16 residues. The V end lost 1 base, the J end lost 2 bases, and 14 bases lay between the germline ends. The CDR3 DNA follows: TGTGCCAGCAGCTTAGCCGTGATTAGAGGGCAAGAGACCCAGTACTTC. Its protein product is CASSLAVIRGQETQYF.

For this clonotype: A junction boundary mismatches the germline segment, possibly from a read error. The rearrangement uses TRBV7-4 and TRBJ2-5; the match to TRBD2 covers 7 bases. Germline CDR1 reads SGHVT; CDR2 reads SQSDAQ. The CDR3 consists of 19 residues. This CDR3 reads CDSSLCRQHPSGLQETQYF. CDR3 in DNA: TGTGACAGCAGCTTATGTCGCCAGCATCCTAGCGGTCTACAAGAGACCCAGTACTTC.

The chain links TRBV6-6 to TRBJ2-5; tentative D call: TRBD1 (6 bases). Per the germline V gene, CDR1 is MNHNY and CDR2 is SVGAGI (reference sequence). The V gene lost 8 bases and the J gene lost 5 bases, with 12 bases spanning the gap. This CDR3 comprises 12 residues. DNA for the CDR3: TGTGCCAGCTTTACAGGGTCGGAGACCCAGTACTTC. Its translation is CASFTGSETQYF.

This clonotype was seen a handful of times. The CDR3 is CASSVGWDPSYEQYF. In nucleotides, the CDR3 is TGTGCCAGCAGCGTGGGGTGGGATCCTTCCTACGAGCAGTACTTC. The chain links TRBV9 to TRBJ2-7; D unclear. With 2 bases removed from V and 1 base from J, the gap between germline ends came to 13 bases. The CDR3 is made up of 15 amino acids. From germline, CDR1 is SGDLS and CDR2 YYNGEE.